This TCR beta chain was identified during a study of T cell responses to AZD1222 COVID-19 vaccine. In this sample, this clone turned up once. Measured with immunoSEQ multiplex PCR; TCRdb has only the in-frame clones, and not every one. The sample has around 200,000 clones; around 90% are singletons. The germline V gene encodes CDR1 MNHEY and CDR2 SMNVEV (reference sequence). This CDR3 has 19 amino acids. V lost 4 bases and J lost 4; bases outside the gene matches: 15. The source was peripheral blood, collected on day 0 of AZD1222 vaccination. The rearrangement links TRBV27 to TRBJ2-7, with 14 bases that match TRBD2. The clonotype was recovered from an adult in good health. The CDR3 sequence: CASSSRKTSGRAGSYEQYF. CDR3 DNA: TGTGCCAGCAGTTCGCGGAAGACTAGCGGGAGGGCCGGTTCATACGAGCAGTACTTC.